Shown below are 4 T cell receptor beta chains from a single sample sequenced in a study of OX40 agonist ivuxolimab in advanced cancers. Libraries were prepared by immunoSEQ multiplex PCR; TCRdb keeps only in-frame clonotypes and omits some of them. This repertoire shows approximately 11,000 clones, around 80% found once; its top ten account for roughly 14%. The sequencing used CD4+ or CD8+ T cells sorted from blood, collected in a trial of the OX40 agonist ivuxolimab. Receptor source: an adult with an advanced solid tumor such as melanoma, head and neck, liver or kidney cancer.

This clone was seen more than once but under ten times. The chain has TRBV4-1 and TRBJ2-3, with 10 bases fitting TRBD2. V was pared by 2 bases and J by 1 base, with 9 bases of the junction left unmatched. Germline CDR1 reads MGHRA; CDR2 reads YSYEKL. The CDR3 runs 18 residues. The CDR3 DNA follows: TGCGCCAGCAGCCAATCTTCTGAGGGGACTAGCGGCACAGATACGCAGTATTTT. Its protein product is CASSQSSEGTSGTDTQYF.

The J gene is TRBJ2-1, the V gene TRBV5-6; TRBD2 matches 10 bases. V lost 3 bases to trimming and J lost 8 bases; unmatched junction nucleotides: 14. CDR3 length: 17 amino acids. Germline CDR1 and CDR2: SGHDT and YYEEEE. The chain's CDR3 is CASSSKGLAEHRYEQFF. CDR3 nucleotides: TGTGCCAGCAGCTCAAAAGGACTAGCGGAACACCGTTATGAGCAGTTCTTC.

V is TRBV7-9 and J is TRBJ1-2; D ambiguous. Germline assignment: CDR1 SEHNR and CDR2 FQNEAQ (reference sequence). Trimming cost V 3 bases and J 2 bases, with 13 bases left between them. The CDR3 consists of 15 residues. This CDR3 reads CASSFHAGSNYGYTF. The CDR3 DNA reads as TGTGCCAGCAGCTTCCATGCCGGGAGCAACTATGGCTACACCTTC.

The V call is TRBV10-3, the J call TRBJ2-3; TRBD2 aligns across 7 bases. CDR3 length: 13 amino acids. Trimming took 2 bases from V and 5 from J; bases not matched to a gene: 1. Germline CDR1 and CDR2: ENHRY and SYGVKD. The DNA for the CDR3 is TGTGCCATCAGTGAGCTAGCGGTAGATACGCAGTATTTT. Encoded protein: CAISELAVDTQYF.